Presented here are 12 T cell receptor beta chains from one specimen sequenced in a study of beta chain features in type 1 diabetes. Sequencing targeted expressed TCRB transcripts, as all isolated RNA had been reverse transcribed. This table comes from immunoSEQ multiplex PCR, and its TCRdb copy is limited to in-frame clones, with some not included. This sample has 900,000 or so clones, with about a sixth found just once. The sequenced sample was naive CD4+ T cells from blood. All receptors come from a woman between 18 and 29 years old in good health.

This clone was seen more than once but under ten times. The V gene is TRBV28, the J gene TRBJ2-7; D might be TRBD2 (6 bases). Deletions cut 5 bases from V and 0 bases from J, with 8 bases between. The CDR3 is 13 amino acids. Germline CDR1 and CDR2: MDHEN and SYDVKM. The chain's CDR3 is CASSTSNSYEQYF. As DNA, the CDR3 is TGTGCCAGCAGTACTAGCAACTCCTACGAGCAGTACTTC.

The V call is TRBV10-3, the J call TRBJ2-7; D is possibly TRBD1 or TRBD2 (5 bases each). The CDR3 is 14 amino acids. V was trimmed by 6 bases and J by 6 bases, leaving 18 bases between them. Germline CDR1 reads ENHRY; CDR2 reads SYGVKD. CDR3 coding DNA: TGTGCCATCAGATCCGGGACGCAGCTTGGCGAGCAGTACTTC. Protein product: CAIRSGTQLGEQYF.

In this sample, this clone turned up many times. Additional DNA sequences in this sample encode the identical CDR3. The J gene is TRBJ2-5, the V gene TRBV10-3; D might be TRBD1 or TRBD2, each matching 5 bases. The CDR3 sequence is 13 residues long. Germline V lookup: CDR1 ENHRY, CDR2 SYGVKD. The V end was cut by 2 bases, the J end by 5 bases, with 9 bases between. CDR3 coding DNA: TGTGCCATCAGTGAGCGGGGCGGCGAGACCCAGTACTTC. Translation: CAISERGGETQYF.

This clone turned up a few times. The V gene is TRBV28, the J gene TRBJ2-5, with D perhaps being TRBD1 or TRBD2 (6 bases each). Germline values: CDR1 MDHEN, CDR2 SYDVKM. This CDR3 is 15 amino acids long. V lost 3 bases and J lost 6, with 17 bases in between. The CDR3 nucleotides are TGTGCCAGCAGTTTTTCGCACTCGGGGGACAAGACCCAGTACTTC. Translated: CASSFSHSGDKTQYF.

This clone came up a few times. The chain recombines TRBV28 with TRBJ1-1, with TRBD1 as a possible D gene (6 bases). The V end lost 4 bases, the J end lost 0 bases, and 12 bases lay between the germline ends. Looked up from germline, CDR1 is MDHEN and CDR2 is SYDVKM. The CDR3 totals 15 residues. CDR3 sequence: CASSSWTAMNTEAFF. DNA for the CDR3: TGTGCCAGCAGTTCTTGGACAGCTATGAACACTGAAGCTTTCTTT.

This clone was seen a few times. Relative to the germline gene, one junction end is altered; a read error may explain this. This chain joins TRBV7-7 and TRBJ2-3; the D gene is possibly TRBD2 (5 bases). Germline V CDR1 and CDR2: SSHAT, FNYEAQ (reference sequence). The CDR3 loop spans 13 amino acids. The CDR3 sequence: CASSPTGSDTQYF. The DNA for the CDR3 is TGTGCTAGCAGCCCGACGGGGTCAGATACGCAGTATTTT.

The V and J genes are TRBV11-2 and TRBJ2-1; TRBD2 matches at 8 bases. Germline V gives CDR1 SGHAT, CDR2 FQNNGV. The trim removed 5 bases at V and 7 bases at J, leaving 13 bases unmatched. The CDR3 covers 16 residues. The CDR3 coding sequence is TGTGCCAGCAGCCGCCCACCTCCCGGGACTAGTAATGAGCAGTTCTTC. Its protein is CASSRPPPGTSNEQFF.

This clone has only a few counts. This rearrangement joins TRBV6-5 to TRBJ2-7, with 8 bases that match TRBD2. Looked up from germline, CDR1 is MNHEY and CDR2 is SVGAGI. This CDR3 contains 15 residues. Trimming took 2 bases from V and 3 from J; bases not matched to a gene: 6. The CDR3 DNA follows: TGTGCCAGCAGTTACGGGCTAGCGGGTCTCTACGAGCAGTACTTC. It specifies CASSYGLAGLYEQYF.

The table lists this clone with a few counts. This rearrangement joins TRBV9 to TRBJ2-4; 8 bases align to TRBD1. Germline lookup yields CDR1 SGDLS and CDR2 YYNGEE. The CDR3 runs 14 residues. The V segment lost 3 bases and the J segment 6 bases; nucleotides outside the gene matches: 5. The CDR3, as DNA: TGTGCCAGCAGCGCCGGACAGGGCAGAAACATTCAGTACTTC. Translated: CASSAGQGRNIQYF.

This clone has more than one count but fewer than ten. The V call is TRBV28, the J call TRBJ2-5; D might be TRBD1 or TRBD2, each matching 6 bases. Germline V gene lookup returns CDR1 MDHEN and CDR2 SYDVKM. The ends were cut back, 6 bases at V and 4 bases at J, with 12 bases in the middle. The length of the CDR3 is 13 residues. This CDR3 is CASSLRGVETQYF. The DNA of the CDR3 is TGTGCCAGCAGCTTAAGGGGGGTAGAGACCCAGTACTTC.

The J gene is TRBJ1-1, the V gene TRBV7-9; D not certain. The V end lost 3 bases, the J end lost 6 bases, and 8 bases lay between the germline ends. The CDR3 spans 12 residues. Germline values: CDR1 SEHNR, CDR2 FQNEAQ (reference sequence). The CDR3 DNA reads as TGTGCCAGCAGCTTGAGGGTCTCTGAAGCTTTCTTT. It encodes CASSLRVSEAFF.

Remarks on this clone: One junction end disagrees with the germline gene, perhaps due to a read error. Written as DNA, the CDR3 is TGTGCCAGCAGATTAGGGAATCTGGACAGGGGCACTGAAGCTTTCTTT. It codes for CASRLGNLDRGTEAFF. The rearrangement uses TRBV11-2 and TRBJ1-1, with 9 positions matching TRBD1. CDR3 length: 16 residues. Germline V gives CDR1 SGHAT, CDR2 FQNNGV.